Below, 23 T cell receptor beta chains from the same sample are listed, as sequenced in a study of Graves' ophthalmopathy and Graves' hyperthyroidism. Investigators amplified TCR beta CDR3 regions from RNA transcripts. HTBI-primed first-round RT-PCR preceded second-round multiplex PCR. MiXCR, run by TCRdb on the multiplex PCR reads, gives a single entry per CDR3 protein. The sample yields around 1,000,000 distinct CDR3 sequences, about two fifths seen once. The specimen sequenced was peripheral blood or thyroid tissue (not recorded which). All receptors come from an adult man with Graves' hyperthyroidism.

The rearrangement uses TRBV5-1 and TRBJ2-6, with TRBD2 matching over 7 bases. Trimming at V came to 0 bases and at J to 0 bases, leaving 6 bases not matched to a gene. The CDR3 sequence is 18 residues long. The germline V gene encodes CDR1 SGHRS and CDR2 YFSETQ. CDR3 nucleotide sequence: TGCGCCAGCAGCTTGGCGTCCGGGGGGAGCTCTGGGGCCAACGTCCTGACTTTC. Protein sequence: CASSLASGGSSGANVLTF.

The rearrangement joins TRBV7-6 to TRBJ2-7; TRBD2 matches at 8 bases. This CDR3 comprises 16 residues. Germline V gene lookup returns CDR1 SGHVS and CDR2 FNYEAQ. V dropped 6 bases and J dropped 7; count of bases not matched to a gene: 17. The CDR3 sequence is CASRRRAGGGTGEQYF. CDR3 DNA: TGTGCCAGCAGGAGACGGGCGGGAGGAGGAACCGGGGAGCAGTACTTC.

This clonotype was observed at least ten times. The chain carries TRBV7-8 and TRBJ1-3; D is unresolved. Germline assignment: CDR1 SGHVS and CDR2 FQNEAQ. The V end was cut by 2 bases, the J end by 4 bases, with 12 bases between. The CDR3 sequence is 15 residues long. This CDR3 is CASSLNFDGGNTIYF. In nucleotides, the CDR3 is TGTGCCAGCAGCTTAAATTTCGACGGGGGAAACACCATATATTTT.

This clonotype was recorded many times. The CDR3 DNA is TGTGCCAGCAGCCCAACCTCCCGTTCCTATGGCTACACCTTC. Translating gives CASSPTSRSYGYTF. The J gene is TRBJ1-2, the V gene TRBV5-5, with unresolved D. This CDR3 has 14 amino acids. Germline loops: CDR1 SGHKS, CDR2 YYEKEE (reference sequence). Trimming took off 4 bases at V and 4 bases at J, with 14 bases between the two ends.

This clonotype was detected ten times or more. CDR3 region: CSVEPSGLGSGEQYF. The CDR3 DNA is TGCAGCGTTGAGCCTAGCGGGTTGGGATCGGGCGAGCAGTACTTC. This sequence joins TRBV29-1 and TRBJ2-7, with TRBD2 matching over 8 bases. This CDR3 is built from 15 residues. Germline values: CDR1 SQVTM, CDR2 ANQGSEA. With 3 bases clipped from V and 6 bases from J, the junction kept 13 bases outside the gene matches.

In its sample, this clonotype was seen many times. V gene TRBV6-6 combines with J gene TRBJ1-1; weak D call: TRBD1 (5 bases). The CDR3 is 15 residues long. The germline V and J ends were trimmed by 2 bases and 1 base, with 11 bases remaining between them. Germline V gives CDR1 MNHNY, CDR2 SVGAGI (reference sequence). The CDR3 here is CASSYLGAGNTEAFF. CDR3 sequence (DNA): TGTGCCAGCAGTTACCTAGGGGCCGGGAACACTGAAGCTTTCTTT.

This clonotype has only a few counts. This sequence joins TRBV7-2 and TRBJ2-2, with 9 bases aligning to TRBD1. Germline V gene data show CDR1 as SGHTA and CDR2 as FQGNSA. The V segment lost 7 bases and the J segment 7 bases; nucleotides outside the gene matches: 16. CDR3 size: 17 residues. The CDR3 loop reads CASKRPLTGQGIGELFF. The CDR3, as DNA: TGTGCCAGCAAGAGACCCCTAACGGGACAGGGTATCGGGGAGCTGTTTTTT.

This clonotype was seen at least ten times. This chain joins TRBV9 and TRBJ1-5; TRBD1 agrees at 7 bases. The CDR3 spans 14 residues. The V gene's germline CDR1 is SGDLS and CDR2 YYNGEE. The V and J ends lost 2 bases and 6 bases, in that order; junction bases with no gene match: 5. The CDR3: CASSVGTEGQPQHF. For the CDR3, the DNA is TGTGCCAGCAGCGTCGGGACAGAGGGTCAGCCCCAGCATTTT.

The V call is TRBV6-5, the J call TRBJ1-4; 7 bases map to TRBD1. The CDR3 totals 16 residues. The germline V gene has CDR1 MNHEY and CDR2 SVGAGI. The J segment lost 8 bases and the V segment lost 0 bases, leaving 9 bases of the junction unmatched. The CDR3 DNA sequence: TGTGCCAGCAGTTACTCCCTAGGGGGCATGGGAGAAAAACTGTTTTTT. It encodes CASSYSLGGMGEKLFF.

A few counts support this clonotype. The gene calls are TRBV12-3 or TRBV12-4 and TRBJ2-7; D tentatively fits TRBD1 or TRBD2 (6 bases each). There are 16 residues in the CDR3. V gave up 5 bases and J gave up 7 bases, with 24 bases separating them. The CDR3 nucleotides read TGTGCCAGCAGTCCCTTGGGGGGCCCGCCGAGGGGGGAGCAGTACTTC. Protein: CASSPLGGPPRGEQYF.

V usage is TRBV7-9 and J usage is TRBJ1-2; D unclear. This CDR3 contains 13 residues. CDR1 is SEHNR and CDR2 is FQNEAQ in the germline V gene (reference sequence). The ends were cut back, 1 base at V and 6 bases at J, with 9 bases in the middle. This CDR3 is CASSLGWSHGYTF. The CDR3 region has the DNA TGTGCCAGCAGCTTAGGATGGAGTCATGGCTACACCTTC.

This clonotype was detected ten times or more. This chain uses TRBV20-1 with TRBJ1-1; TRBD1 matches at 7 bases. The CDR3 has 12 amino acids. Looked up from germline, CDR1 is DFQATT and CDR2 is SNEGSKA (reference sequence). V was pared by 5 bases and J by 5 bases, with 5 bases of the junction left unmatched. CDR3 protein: CSAGTGETEAFF. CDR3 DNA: TGCAGTGCTGGCACAGGGGAAACTGAAGCTTTCTTT.

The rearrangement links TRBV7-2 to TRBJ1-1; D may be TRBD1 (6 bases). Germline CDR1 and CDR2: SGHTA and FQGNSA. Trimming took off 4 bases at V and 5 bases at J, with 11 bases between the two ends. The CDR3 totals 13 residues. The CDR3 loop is CTSSSRGRTEAFF. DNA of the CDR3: TGTACCAGCAGCTCCAGGGGTCGTACTGAAGCTTTCTTT.

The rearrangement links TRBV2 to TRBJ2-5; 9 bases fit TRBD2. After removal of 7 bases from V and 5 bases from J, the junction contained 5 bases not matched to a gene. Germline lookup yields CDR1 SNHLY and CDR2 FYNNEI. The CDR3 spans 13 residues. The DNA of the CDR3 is TGTGCCAGCAATCGAGGACTAGCGGAGACCCAGTACTTC. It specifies CASNRGLAETQYF. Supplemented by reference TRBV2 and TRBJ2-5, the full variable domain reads EPEVTQTPSHQVTQMGQEVILRCVPISNHLYFYWYRQILGQKVEFLVSFYNNEISEKSEIFDDQFSVERPDGSNFTLKIRSTKLEDSAMYFCASNRGLAETQYFGPGTRLLVL.

The CDR3, as DNA: TGTGCCAGCTCACCAGGGGCGACCGGTGAAAAACTGTTTTTT. Its translation is CASSPGATGEKLFF. This chain connects TRBV18 to TRBJ1-4; D possibly corresponds to TRBD1 (5 bases). The CDR3 totals 14 residues. Germline V gene data show CDR1 as KGHSH and CDR2 as LQKENI. The V gene lost 2 bases and the J gene lost 7 bases, with 11 bases spanning the gap. Using reference TRBV18 and TRBJ1-4 for the parts outside the CDR3, the full variable domain is NAGVMQNPRHLVRRRGQEARLRCSPMKGHSHVYWYRQLPEEGLKFMVYLQKENIIDESGMPKERFSAEFPKEGPSILRIQQVVRGDSAAYFCASSPGATGEKLFFGSGTQLSVL.

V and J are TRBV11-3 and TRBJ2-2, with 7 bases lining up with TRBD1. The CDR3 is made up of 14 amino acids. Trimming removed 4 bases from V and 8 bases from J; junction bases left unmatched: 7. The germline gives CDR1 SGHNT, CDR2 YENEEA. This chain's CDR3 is CASSSRQGRGELFF. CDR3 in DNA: TGTGCCAGCAGCTCAAGACAGGGTAGAGGGGAGCTGTTTTTT.

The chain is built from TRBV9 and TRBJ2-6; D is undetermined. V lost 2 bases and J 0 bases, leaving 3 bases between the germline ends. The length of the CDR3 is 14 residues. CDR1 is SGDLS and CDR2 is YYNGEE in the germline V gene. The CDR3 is CASSVRSGANVLTF. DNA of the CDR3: TGTGCCAGCAGCGTCCGCTCTGGGGCCAACGTCCTGACTTTC.

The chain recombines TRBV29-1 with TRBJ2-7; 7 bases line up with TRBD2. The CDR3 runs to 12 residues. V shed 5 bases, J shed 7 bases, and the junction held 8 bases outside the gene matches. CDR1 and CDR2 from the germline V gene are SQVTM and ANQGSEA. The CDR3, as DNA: TGCAGCGTTTTTCGGGGGGAGAGGGAGCAGTACTTC. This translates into CSVFRGEREQYF.

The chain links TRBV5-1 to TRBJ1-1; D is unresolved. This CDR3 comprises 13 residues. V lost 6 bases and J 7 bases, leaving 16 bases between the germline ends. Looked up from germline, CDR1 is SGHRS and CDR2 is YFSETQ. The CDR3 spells CASKAAGRNEAFF. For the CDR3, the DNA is TGCGCCAGCAAGGCCGCCGGGAGGAATGAAGCTTTCTTT.

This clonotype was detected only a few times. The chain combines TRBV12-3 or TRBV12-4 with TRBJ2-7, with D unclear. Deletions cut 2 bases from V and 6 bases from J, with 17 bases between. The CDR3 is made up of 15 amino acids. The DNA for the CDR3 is TGTGCCAGCAGTTTAACTGGCATTGGATTGTCCGAGCAGTACTTC. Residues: CASSLTGIGLSEQYF.

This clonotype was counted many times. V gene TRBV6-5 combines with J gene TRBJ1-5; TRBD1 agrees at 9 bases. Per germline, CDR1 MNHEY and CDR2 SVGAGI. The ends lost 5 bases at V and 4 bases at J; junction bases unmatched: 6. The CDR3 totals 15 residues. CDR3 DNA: TGTGCCAGCAGTCACTGGGACAGGGCAAATCAGCCCCAGCATTTT. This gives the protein CASSHWDRANQPQHF.

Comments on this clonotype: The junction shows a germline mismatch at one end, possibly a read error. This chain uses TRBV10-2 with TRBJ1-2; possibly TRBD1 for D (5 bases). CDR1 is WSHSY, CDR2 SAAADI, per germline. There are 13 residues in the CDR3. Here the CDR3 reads CTSRDHGTGGYTF. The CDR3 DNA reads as TGCACCAGCAGAGATCACGGGACCGGGGGCTACACCTTC.

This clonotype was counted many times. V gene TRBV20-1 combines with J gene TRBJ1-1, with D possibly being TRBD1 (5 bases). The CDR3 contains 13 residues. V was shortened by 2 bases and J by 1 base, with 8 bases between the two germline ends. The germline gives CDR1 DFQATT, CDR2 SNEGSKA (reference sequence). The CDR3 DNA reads TGCAGTGCTAGACAGGGTGGGAACACTGAAGCTTTCTTT. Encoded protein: CSARQGGNTEAFF.